This TCR beta chain appears in the sequencing data of a study of T cell repertoires in cytomegalovirus infection. Study-level findings and limits: Across the ex vivo response, the dominant clonotypes were HLA-C-restricted CMV-specific TCR beta clonotypes.

Ten or more counts support this clonotype. Its specificity is unknown. A single record per CDR3 protein comes from TCRdb applying MiXCR to the reads. The table has 200,000 to 300,000 distinct CDR3 sequences, roughly an eighth seen once; the top ten hold approximately 1.6%. This receptor was taken from a human donor in good health (CMV status not recorded). Some clones in this sample may be carry-over from other donors' samples. Sequenced material: PBMCs.

Here the CDR3 reads CASSSQTGAEAFF. As DNA, the CDR3 is TGTGCCAGTAGTTCACAGACAGGGGCTGAAGCTTTCTTT. The rearrangement links TRBV19 to TRBJ1-1, with TRBD1 matching over 8 bases. In germline, CDR1 is LNHDA, CDR2 SQIVND (reference sequence). V shed 5 bases and J 6 bases; nucleotides not matched to a gene: 5. This CDR3 spans 13 amino acids. The complete variable domain, with remaining parts taken from reference TRBV19 and TRBJ1-1, reads DGGITQSPKYLFRKEGQNVTLSCEQNLNHDAMYWYRQDPGQGLRLIYYSQIVNDFQKGDIAEGYSVSREKKESFPLTVTSAQKNPTAFYLCASSSQTGAEAFFGQGTRLTVV.